One sample yielded the 12 T cell receptor beta chains listed below, sequenced in a study of T cells in Graves' hyperthyroidism and ophthalmopathy (dated by TCRdb to about 2019). Preparation of the library involved multiplex PCR. Sequenced using an Illumina HiSeq 2000. The TCR beta CDR3 regions were amplified from RNA transcripts. A first-round RT-PCR of the TCR CDR3 used the HTBI primer set with the Qiagen OneStep RT-PCR kit. The raw public data were reprocessed by TCRdb itself: fastp quality trimming at Q25, MiXCR clonotype calling, in-frame beta chains only. CDR3 protein duplicates are merged, each entry listing the most common genes and DNA. This sample is represented by about 700,000 distinct CDR3 sequences; about 15% of them were singletons. 10% of the sample is taken by the ten largest. Sequencing was carried out using blood. The receptors shown here come from a woman aged 18-29 years with Graves' hyperthyroidism.

Many counts were recorded for this clonotype. The V and J genes are TRBV29-1 and TRBJ2-7; TRBD2 is a possible D gene (6 bases). The CDR3 runs to 13 residues. Germline V gives CDR1 SQVTM, CDR2 ANQGSEA. The V and J ends lost 6 bases and 7 bases respectively, with 19 bases between them. The CDR3 spells CSVGPGTPLEQYF. CDR3 nucleotide sequence: TGCAGCGTCGGGCCCGGGACTCCGTTAGAGCAGTACTTC.

In its sample, this clonotype was seen many times. This CDR3 is CASSLSSSYNEQFF. CDR3 in DNA: TGTGCCAGCAGCTTATCTTCCAGTTACAATGAGCAGTTCTTC. J is TRBJ2-1 and V is TRBV7-3, with D hard to call. CDR3 length: 14 residues. CDR1 and CDR2 from the germline V gene are SGHTA and FQGTGA. V was trimmed by 2 bases and J by 4 bases, leaving 9 bases between them.

On this clonotype: This is likely a read error, given that the CDR3 carries no conserved phenylalanine or tryptophan at its end. This chain connects TRBV5-8 to TRBJ2-3; D remains ambiguous. V lost 4 bases and J lost 2, with 5 bases in between. CDR1 SGHTS and CDR2 YDEGEE come from the germline V gene. This CDR3 contains 12 residues. The CDR3: CASSRDTDTQYL. CDR3 DNA sequence: TGTGCCAGCAGCCGTGACACAGATACGCAGTATCTT.

The chain recombines TRBV6-1 with TRBJ2-2; TRBD1 matches at 9 bases. CDR1 is MNHNS and CDR2 is SASEGT in the germline V gene. This CDR3 is built from 16 residues. The V gene end was trimmed by 5 bases and the J gene end by 0 bases; junction bases not matched to a gene: 4. CDR3 DNA sequence: TGTGCCAGCAGTTCCCACAGGGGGCCGAACACCGGGGAGCTGTTTTTT. This sequence encodes CASSSHRGPNTGELFF.

The sample holds many counts of this clonotype. J is TRBJ1-1 and V is TRBV3-1; a possible D gene is TRBD1 (5 bases). Germline-derived CDR1 and CDR2 are LGHDT and YNNKEL (reference sequence). Trimming removed 4 bases at V and 4 bases at J, with 13 bases between. The CDR3 sequence is 14 residues long. CDR3 coding DNA: TGTGCCAGCAGCCGCTTCGAAACAGGCACTGAAGCTTTCTTT. As protein: CASSRFETGTEAFF. The whole variable domain, filled in from reference TRBV3-1 and TRBJ1-1, reads DTAVSQTPKYLVTQMGNDKSIKCEQNLGHDTMYWYKQDSKKFLKIMFSYNNKELIINETVPNRFSPKSPDKAHLNLHINSLELGDSAVYFCASSRFETGTEAFFGQGTRLTVV.

This clonotype showed up many times. The chain links TRBV7-2 to TRBJ2-7; 7 nucleotides match TRBD2. The V and J ends lost 0 bases and 2 bases, in that order; junction bases with no gene match: 13. CDR1 SGHTA and CDR2 FQGNSA come from the germline V gene. CDR3 length: 18 residues. The CDR3 here is CASSLAATLAERPYEQYF. CDR3 bases: TGTGCCAGCAGCTTAGCGGCAACCCTAGCGGAGAGGCCCTACGAGCAGTACTTC.

The table lists this clonotype with a few counts. The chain is built from TRBV9 and TRBJ1-2; no reliable D call. The length of the CDR3 is 16 residues. The germline V and J ends were trimmed by 0 bases and 8 bases, with 20 bases remaining between them. The germline gives CDR1 SGDLS, CDR2 YYNGEE. CDR3 DNA: TGTGCCAGCAGCGTAGCCCCGGGCGGTGGAAGAGGCGGCTACACCTTC. Translated, it gives CASSVAPGGGRGGYTF.

This clonotype was counted at least ten times. The chain carries TRBV29-1 and TRBJ2-1; D might be TRBD2 (5 bases). The CDR3 covers 13 residues. Germline CDR1 SQVTM, CDR2 ANQGSEA. Trimming stripped 2 bases from V and 9 bases from J, with 14 bases between. CDR3 nucleotides: TGCAGCGTTGAACAAGTACTACGGGGTGAGCAGTTCTTC. Translated, it gives CSVEQVLRGEQFF.

This clonotype was observed many times. This chain uses TRBV11-2 with TRBJ2-2; weak D call: TRBD1 (5 bases). The V gene's germline CDR1 is SGHAT and CDR2 FQNNGV. Trimming cost V 1 base and J 6 bases, with 18 bases left between them. CDR3 length: 17 residues. The CDR3 DNA sequence: TGTGCCAGCAGCTTAGTCGCGGCAGGGTGGTCGGCCGGGGAGCTGTTTTTT. Amino acid sequence: CASSLVAAGWSAGELFF.

This clonotype was counted ten times or more. The gene calls are TRBV5-5 and TRBJ1-1; D call uncertain. Germline V gene lookup returns CDR1 SGHKS and CDR2 YYEKEE (reference sequence). V was pared by 2 bases and J by 4 bases, with 12 bases between. This CDR3 region has 14 residues. This CDR3 reads CASSFGLPGTEAFF. For the CDR3, the DNA is TGTGCCAGCAGCTTTGGGCTGCCAGGCACTGAAGCTTTCTTT.

The J gene is TRBJ2-3, the V gene TRBV20-1; the match to TRBD2 covers 7 bases. V lost 6 bases and J lost 4; bases outside the gene matches: 10. Germline V gene lookup returns CDR1 DFQATT and CDR2 SNEGSKA (reference sequence). The CDR3 loop spans 14 amino acids. In nucleotides, the CDR3 is TGCAGTGCCGGTTCAGCGGGAAGGGCAGATACGCAGTATTTT. Its protein product is CSAGSAGRADTQYF.

This clonotype was observed many times. The CDR3 is CAISVGRQETQYF. The DNA of the CDR3 is TGTGCCATCAGTGTCGGCAGACAAGAGACCCAGTACTTC. This chain joins TRBV10-3 and TRBJ2-5; D gene unclear. V was trimmed by 4 bases and J by 2 bases, leaving 8 bases between them. Looked up from germline, CDR1 is ENHRY and CDR2 is SYGVKD. There are 13 residues in the CDR3.